A selection of T cell receptor beta chains follows, all from one sample in a study of T-cell memory formation after mild COVID-19. TCRdb reprocessed the 5' RACE reads via MiXCR and lists one record per CDR3 protein. Of over 300,000 distinct CDR3 sequences detected, under 25% appear once; the ten largest clones hold around a fifth. Sequenced: PBMCs or a T cell subset sorted from them (not recorded which). These receptors came from a man younger than 35 who had mild COVID-19 (a few samples of this study predate the infection). Cell type and time point are not known. The CDR3 runs from the conserved cysteine through the conserved F or W. A D gene is named only where the DNA matches it firmly. Clone size appears in some rows only: once, few, many, or a class for an expanded clone.

J gene,D gene,V gene,clone size,CDR3 protein,CDR3 DNA
TRBJ1-1,.,TRBV7-3,few,CASSLTQATEAFF,TGTGCCAGCAGCTTAACGCAGGCAACTGAAGCTTTCTTT
TRBJ1-1,TRBD1,TRBV11-1,.,CASSPNRGSTEAFF,TGTGCCAGCAGCCCTAACAGGGGATCCACTGAAGCTTTCTTT
TRBJ2-2,.,TRBV4-3,few,CASSHARGAGELFF,TGCGCCAGCAGCCATGCTCGTGGGGCCGGGGAGCTGTTTTTT
TRBJ1-4,.,TRBV11-2,.,CASSSTPGNEKLFF,TGTGCCAGCAGCTCAACCCCGGGTAATGAAAAACTGTTTTTT
TRBJ2-2,.,TRBV20-1,.,CSARYGNTGELFF,TGCAGTGCTAGATATGGGAACACCGGGGAGCTGTTTTTT
TRBJ2-1,.,TRBV5-4,few,CASSGGSFEQFF,TGTGCCAGCAGCGGCGGGTCGTTTGAGCAGTTCTTC
TRBJ1-3,.,TRBV7-2,.,CASSFQLGPSGNTIYF,TGTGCCAGCAGCTTCCAACTGGGGCCCTCTGGAAACACCATATATTTT
TRBJ1-2,.,TRBV29-1,.,CSVVDSYKYGYTF,TGCAGCGTTGTGGACAGTTACAAGTATGGCTACACCTTC
TRBJ1-2,.,TRBV6-5,.,CASSSVVSHGYTF,TGTGCCAGCAGTTCGGTCGTATCACATGGCTACACCTTC
TRBJ2-5,.,TRBV4-3,.,CASSQVGYQETQYF,TGCGCCAGCAGCCAAGTTGGCTACCAAGAGACCCAGTACTTC
TRBJ2-5,.,TRBV5-5,.,CASSYNWAPRGGQYF,TGTGCCAGCAGCTACAACTGGGCCCCCCGAGGTGGCCAGTACTTC
TRBJ2-7,TRBD1,TRBV10-1,.,CASSPTRDRESYEQYF,TGCGCCAGCTCGCCGACGAGGGACAGGGAGTCCTACGAGCAGTACTTC
TRBJ2-1,TRBD2,TRBV4-3,.,CASSQGLAGGGEQFF,TGCGCCAGCAGCCAAGGACTAGCGGGGGGAGGTGAGCAGTTCTTC
TRBJ2-2,TRBD1,TRBV6-5,.,CASSYRSTGSINTGELFF,TGTGCCAGCAGTTACCGATCGACAGGGAGTATCAACACCGGGGAGCTGTTTTTT
TRBJ1-5,.,TRBV12-3/TRBV12-4,.,CASSFSGGNQPQHF,TGTGCCAGCAGTTTTTCCGGAGGCAATCAGCCCCAGCATTTT
TRBJ1-1,.,TRBV5-1,.,CASSPGTAYEAFF,TGCGCCAGCAGCCCCGGGACCGCTTATGAAGCTTTCTTT
TRBJ2-2,TRBD1,TRBV29-1,.,CSVRHRGTGELFF,TGCAGCGTTCGTCACAGGGGCACCGGGGAGCTGTTTTTT
TRBJ2-3,TRBD1,TRBV7-9,few,CASSLEGAGTDTQYF,TGTGCCAGCAGCTTAGAGGGGGCAGGCACAGATACGCAGTATTTT
TRBJ2-2,.,TRBV4-1,.,CASSNSPGNTNTGELFF,TGCGCCAGCAGCAACTCGCCCGGGAATACGAACACCGGGGAGCTGTTTTTT
TRBJ1-2,TRBD1,TRBV11-2,.,CASSGQGSIRYGYTF,TGTGCCAGCAGCGGACAGGGATCGATTCGCTATGGCTACACCTTC
TRBJ2-4,TRBD1,TRBV20-1,few,CSADRVDKNIQYF,TGCAGTGCGGACAGGGTGGACAAAAACATTCAGTACTTC
TRBJ2-5,TRBD2,TRBV6-2/TRBV6-3,few,CASTAGGTETQYF,TGTGCCAGCACGGCGGGGGGAACAGAGACCCAGTACTTC
TRBJ2-3,TRBD2,TRBV7-9,few,CASSMTSGAGDTQYF,TGTGCCAGCAGCATGACTAGCGGGGCGGGAGATACGCAGTATTTT
TRBJ1-2,.,TRBV9,.,CASSTRALRGGYTF,TGTGCCAGCAGCACCCGGGCTCTCAGGGGCGGCTACACCTTC
TRBJ2-1,TRBD2,TRBV24-1,many,CATSDLGTSNEQFF,TGTGCCACCAGTGATTTAGGGACTAGCAATGAGCAGTTCTTC
TRBJ1-2,TRBD1,TRBV27,few,CASSLWSPTGELGYTF,TGTGCCAGCAGTTTATGGTCCCCAACAGGGGAATTGGGCTACACCTTC
TRBJ2-3,TRBD1,TRBV16,.,CASRATGQSTDTQYF,TGTGCCAGCAGAGCGACAGGGCAAAGCACAGATACGCAGTATTTT
TRBJ2-5,.,TRBV3-1,many,CASSQGFQGGQETQYF,TGTGCCAGCAGCCAAGGTTTCCAGGGTGGTCAAGAGACCCAGTACTTC
TRBJ2-1,.,TRBV25-1,few,CASSELYEQFF,TGTGCCAGCAGTGAGCTATACGAGCAGTTCTTC
TRBJ1-5,.,TRBV20-1,few,CSAPPGYSNQPQHF,TGCAGTGCTCCTCCCGGATATAGCAATCAGCCCCAGCATTTT
TRBJ2-1,TRBD2,TRBV27,.,CASTLASGGYNEQFF,TGTGCCAGCACCCTTGCTAGCGGAGGCTACAATGAGCAGTTCTTC
TRBJ2-3,.,TRBV10-3,.,CAITEDPNASTDTQYF,TGTGCCATCACCGAAGATCCAAACGCTAGCACAGATACGCAGTATTTT
TRBJ1-2,.,TRBV5-1,.,CASRLIPGGYGYTF,TGCGCCAGCAGATTGATCCCGGGAGGCTATGGCTACACCTTC
TRBJ2-5,.,TRBV28,.,CASSLGAPRRGTQYF,TGTGCCAGCAGTTTAGGCGCACCGAGGAGGGGGACCCAGTACTTC
TRBJ2-7,TRBD1,TRBV19,.,CASSQGTGGPYEQYF,TGTGCCAGTAGTCAGGGGACAGGGGGTCCCTACGAGCAGTACTTC
TRBJ2-5,TRBD2,TRBV15,few,CATSRVGGWETQYF,TGTGCCACCAGCAGAGTCGGGGGGTGGGAGACCCAGTACTTC
TRBJ2-6,.,TRBV6-2/TRBV6-3,.,CASSPSSGPIFGANVLTF,TGTGCCAGCAGTCCCTCCTCCGGGCCCATTTTTGGGGCCAACGTCCTGACTTTC
TRBJ2-3,TRBD2,TRBV12-3/TRBV12-4,few,CASNLVAGGGDTQYF,TGTGCCAGCAACCTAGTAGCGGGGGGCGGAGATACGCAGTATTTT
TRBJ2-5,.,TRBV7-8,.,CASRPGLAETRYF,TGTGCCAGCAGGCCGGGACTGGCGGAGACCCGGTACTTC
TRBJ2-1,.,TRBV3-1,few,CASSHAQRDYNEQFF,TGTGCCAGCAGCCACGCCCAGAGGGACTACAATGAGCAGTTCTTC
TRBJ1-2,.,TRBV20-1,.,CSASAGGTTGYTF,TGCAGTGCTAGCGCGGGGGGGACTACTGGCTACACCTTC
TRBJ2-3,TRBD1,TRBV7-2,few,CASTRNRGGIDTQYF,TGTGCCAGCACCAGAAACAGGGGCGGCATAGATACGCAGTATTTT
TRBJ2-1,TRBD2,TRBV9,.,CASSVGLASGGATNNEQFF,TGTGCCAGCAGCGTAGGGCTGGCTAGCGGGGGGGCCACAAACAATGAGCAGTTCTTC
TRBJ1-5,TRBD1,TRBV20-1,few,CSASDRVHQPQHF,TGCAGTGCTTCCGACAGGGTCCATCAGCCCCAGCATTTT
TRBJ2-5,TRBD1,TRBV23-1,many,CASRSGTEHQETQYF,TGCGCCAGCAGATCCGGGACAGAACATCAAGAGACCCAGTACTTC
TRBJ2-2,.,TRBV3-1,few,CASSQRSTAGELFF,TGTGCCAGCAGCCAACGGTCGACCGCCGGGGAGCTGTTTTTT
TRBJ2-5,.,TRBV5-1,many,CASSWNPGAKETQYF,TGCGCCAGCAGCTGGAACCCGGGGGCTAAAGAGACCCAGTACTTC
TRBJ1-4,.,TRBV7-2,.,CASSLGPVRLTNEKLFF,TGTGCCAGCAGCTTGGGGCCGGTCCGACTGACTAATGAAAAACTGTTTTTT